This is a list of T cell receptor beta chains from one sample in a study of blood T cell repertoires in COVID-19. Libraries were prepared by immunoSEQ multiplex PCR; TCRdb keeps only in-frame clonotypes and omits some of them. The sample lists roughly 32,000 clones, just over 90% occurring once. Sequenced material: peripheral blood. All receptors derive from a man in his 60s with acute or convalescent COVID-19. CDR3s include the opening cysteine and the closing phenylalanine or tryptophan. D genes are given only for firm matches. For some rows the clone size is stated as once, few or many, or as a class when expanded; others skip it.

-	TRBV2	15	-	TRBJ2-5	CASKQASPLQETQYF	TGTGCCAGCAAACAGGCTTCGCCCCTCCAAGAGACCCAGTACTTC
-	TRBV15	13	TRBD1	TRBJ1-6	CATSRDRVSPLHF	TGTGCCACCAGCAGGGACAGGGTTTCACCCCTCCACTTT
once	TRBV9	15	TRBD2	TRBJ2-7	CASSPTGAGGGEQYF	TGTGCCAGCAGCCCCACGGGAGCGGGAGGGGGAGAGCAGTACTTC
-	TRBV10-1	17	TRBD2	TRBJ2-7	CASITGTSGRNSYEQYF	TGCGCCAGCATCACCGGGACTAGCGGGAGGAACTCCTACGAGCAGTACTTC
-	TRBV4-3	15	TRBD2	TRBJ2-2	CASSRGSGSSGELFF	TGCGCCAGCAGCCGAGGTAGCGGGAGTTCCGGGGAGCTGTTTTTT
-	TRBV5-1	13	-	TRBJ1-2	CASSLAKADGYTF	TGCGCCAGCAGCCTGGCCAAAGCGGATGGCTACACCTTC
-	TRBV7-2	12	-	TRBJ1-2	CASKRSNYGYTF	TGTGCCAGCAAGAGAAGTAACTATGGCTACACCTTC
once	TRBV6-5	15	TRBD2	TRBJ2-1	CASSYSGKGGNEQFF	TGTGCCAGCAGTTATAGCGGGAAGGGAGGGAATGAGCAGTTCTTC
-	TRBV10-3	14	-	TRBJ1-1	CAISEYRLNTEAFF	TGTGCCATCAGTGAGTACAGATTGAACACTGAAGCTTTCTTT
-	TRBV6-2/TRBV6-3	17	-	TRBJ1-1	CASSPRTGVNKNTEAFF	TGTGCCAGCAGCCCTAGGACGGGGGTCAACAAGAACACTGAAGCTTTCTTT
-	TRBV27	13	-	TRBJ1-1	CASSFRPRTGAFF	TGTGCCAGCAGTTTTCGGCCTCGGACTGGGGCTTTCTTT